This note documents a single T cell receptor (beta chain) sequence. Its specificity is unknown. The data stem from a study of cytomegalovirus exposure and HLA in healthy donors. Study in general: It was reported in a later analysis that the roughly 120 validation repertoires used the same platform as the approximately 620 first-cohort repertoires. Study findings and constraints: Investigators reported 164 TCR beta chains as tied to cytomegalovirus.

The CDR3 length is 13 residues. Germline assignment: CDR1 SGHRS and CDR2 YFSETQ. The V end was cut by 0 bases, the J end by 2 bases, with 5 bases between. Sequencing was performed with immunoSEQ multiplex PCR; in TCRdb, only in-frame clones are kept and a portion is missing. The profile shows 110,000 to 150,000 clones, less than 90% of them singletons. The donors were part of the roughly 120-subject validation cohort, which stood apart from the roughly 670-subject first cohort. Source material: PBMCs. The chain joins TRBV5-1 to TRBJ1-2; D gene uncertain. The source of this sequence is a man aged 18 to 30 in good health and CMV-seronegative. The CDR3 sequence: CASSLVANYGYTF. The CDR3, as DNA: TGCGCCAGCAGCTTGGTGGCAAACTATGGCTACACCTTC. The whole variable domain, remainder taken from reference TRBV5-1 and TRBJ1-2, is KAGVTQTPRYLIKTRGQQVTLSCSPISGHRSVSWYQQTPGQGLQFLFEYFSETQRNKGNFPGRFSGRQFSNSRSEMNVSTLELGDSALYLCASSLVANYGYTFGSGTRLTVV.